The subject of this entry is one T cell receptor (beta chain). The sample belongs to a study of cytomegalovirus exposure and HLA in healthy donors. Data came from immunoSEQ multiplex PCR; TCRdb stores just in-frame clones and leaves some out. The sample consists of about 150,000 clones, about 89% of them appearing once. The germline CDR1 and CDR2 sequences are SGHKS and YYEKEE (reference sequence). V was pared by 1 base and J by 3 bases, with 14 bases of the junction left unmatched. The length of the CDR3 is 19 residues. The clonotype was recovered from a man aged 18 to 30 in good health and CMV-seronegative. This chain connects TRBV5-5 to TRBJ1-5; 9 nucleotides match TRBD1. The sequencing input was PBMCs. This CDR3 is CASSLFWDQDRGFNQPQHF. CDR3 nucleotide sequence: TGTGCCAGCAGCTTGTTTTGGGATCAGGACAGGGGCTTCAATCAGCCCCAGCATTTT. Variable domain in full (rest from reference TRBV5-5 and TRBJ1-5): DAGVTQSPTHLIKTRGQQVTLRCSPISGHKSVSWYQQVLGQGPQFIFQYYEKEERGRGNFPDRFSARQFPNYSSELNVNALLLGDSALYLCASSLFWDQDRGFNQPQHFGDGTRLSIL.